These 6 T cell receptor beta chains were sequenced from one sample in a study of regulatory T cells in long-lasting Graves disease. CDR3-region Arm-PCR and iRepertoire HTBI primers produced the TCR beta libraries. Each CDR3 protein is one row after TCRdb ran MiXCR on the multiplex PCR reads. The profile shows approximately 480,000 distinct CDR3 sequences, around 15% of them singletons. Stated time point: newly diagnosed GD, antithyroid drugs for less than 3 months. RNA extracted from PBMCs served as the sequencing template. This sample was also put to use in a study of T cells in Graves' hyperthyroidism and ophthalmopathy.

The sequencing here drew on peripheral blood mononuclear cells (PBMCs), taken at new diagnosis, from a patient treated with antithyroid drugs. The receptors originated from a man aged 35-49 years with Graves disease.

This clonotype has ten or more counts. The genes are TRBV6-5 and TRBJ1-1; D might be TRBD1 (5 bases). V dropped 2 bases and J dropped 1 base, with 14 bases sitting between them. In germline, CDR1 is MNHEY, CDR2 SVGAGI. The CDR3 totals 16 residues. The CDR3 region is CASSYDWGDPNTEAFF. As DNA, the CDR3 is TGTGCCAGCAGTTACGATTGGGGGGATCCGAACACTGAAGCTTTCTTT.

The chain links TRBV12-3 or TRBV12-4 to TRBJ1-5, with D possibly being TRBD1 (5 bases). The CDR3 loop spans 15 amino acids. Trimming took off 6 bases at V and 2 bases at J, with 14 bases between the two ends. This CDR3 reads CASSRTGLGNQPQHF. The DNA for the CDR3 is TGTGCCAGCAGCCGTACAGGTTTGGGCAATCAGCCCCAGCATTTT.

This clonotype has a handful of counts. The chain combines TRBV14 with TRBJ2-1, with TRBD2 identical over 8 bases. The V segment lost 1 base and the J segment 5 bases; nucleotides outside the gene matches: 10. Germline V gene data show CDR1 as SGHDN and CDR2 as FVKESK. The CDR3 consists of 17 residues. Here the CDR3 reads CASSQGSRAGDHNEQFF. The CDR3 DNA reads as TGTGCCAGCAGCCAAGGGTCGAGAGCGGGAGACCACAATGAGCAGTTCTTC.

The gene calls are TRBV7-9 and TRBJ1-3; D remains unclear. V was cut by 2 bases and J by 0 bases, with 11 bases left in between. The CDR3 contains 16 residues. Germline V CDR1 and CDR2: SEHNR, FQNEAQ (reference sequence). CDR3 residues: CASSLTEKHSGNTIYF. DNA of the CDR3: TGTGCCAGCAGCTTAACAGAAAAACACTCTGGAAACACCATATATTTT.

This clonotype was seen repeatedly, ten times or more. V and J are TRBV28 and TRBJ2-5; tentative D call: TRBD2 (5 bases). Trimming removed 6 bases from V and 5 bases from J, with 10 bases in between. This CDR3 is 12 amino acids long. CDR1 MDHEN and CDR2 SYDVKM come from the germline V gene. The DNA for the CDR3 is TGTGCCAGCAGCTTACGCGGGGAGACCCAGTACTTC. Its translation: CASSLRGETQYF.

The sample holds many counts of this clonotype. The chain is built from TRBV5-1 and TRBJ1-1; D gene unclear. The V gene's germline CDR1 is SGHRS and CDR2 YFSETQ. The CDR3 totals 14 residues. V dropped 0 bases and J dropped 4 bases, with 10 bases sitting between them. The CDR3 DNA reads TGCGCCAGCAGCTTGGGGGTTGGAGCCACTGAAGCTTTCTTT. Translation gives CASSLGVGATEAFF.